The 22 T cell receptor beta chains listed next were all sequenced from one sample in a study of T cells in Graves' hyperthyroidism and ophthalmopathy. It was RNA transcripts that yielded the amplified TCR beta CDR3 regions. RT-PCR in the first round (using the HTBI primer set) targeted the TCR CDR3. Each CDR3 protein gets one entry after TCRdb re-called the multiplex PCR reads with MiXCR. Altogether roughly 630,000 distinct CDR3 sequences are present, about 15% being singletons, with the ten largest covering roughly 6.6%. The sequencing input was blood. Receptors were obtained from a woman aged 25 to 39 with Graves' hyperthyroidism.

There are a few counts of this clonotype. The chain recombines TRBV6-2 or TRBV6-3 with TRBJ1-4, with 9 positions matching TRBD1. V gave up 6 bases and J gave up 7 bases; unmatched junction bases: 12. This CDR3 is 16 amino acids long. CDR1 and CDR2 from the germline V gene are MNHEY and SVGEGT. CDR3 region: CASSKSGTGRIEKLFF. CDR3 nucleotides: TGTGCCAGCAGCAAGTCCGGGACAGGGCGGATTGAAAAACTGTTTTTT.

This chain uses TRBV15 with TRBJ2-5; D ambiguous. The CDR3 covers 13 residues. V lost 3 bases and J 1 base, leaving 6 bases between the germline ends. Per the germline V gene, CDR1 is LNHNV and CDR2 is YYDKDF (reference sequence). CDR3 sequence: CATSSDIQETQYF. The CDR3 DNA follows: TGTGCCACCAGCAGCGACATCCAAGAGACCCAGTACTTC.

This clonotype showed up just a few times. This chain joins TRBV5-5 and TRBJ2-7; 13 bases map to TRBD2. This CDR3 is built from 16 residues. Germline CDR1 SGHKS, CDR2 YYEKEE (reference sequence). V lost 1 base to trimming and J lost 2 bases; unmatched junction nucleotides: 3. The CDR3 coding sequence is TGTGCCAGCAGCTTGAAACTAGCGGGAGGGCCCTACGAGCAGTACTTC. This encodes CASSLKLAGGPYEQYF. Full variable domain (rest looked up from reference TRBV5-5 and TRBJ2-7): DAGVTQSPTHLIKTRGQQVTLRCSPISGHKSVSWYQQVLGQGPQFIFQYYEKEERGRGNFPDRFSARQFPNYSSELNVNALLLGDSALYLCASSLKLAGGPYEQYFGPGTRLTVT.

The table lists this clonotype with many counts. The chain links TRBV6-1 to TRBJ2-7, with D unclear. Trimming stripped 3 bases from V and 0 bases from J, with 9 bases between. Germline CDR1 and CDR2: MNHNS and SASEGT. The CDR3 runs 14 residues. The CDR3 reads CASSDILFSYEQYF. As DNA, the CDR3 is TGTGCCAGCAGTGATATTCTTTTCTCCTACGAGCAGTACTTC.

This clonotype was observed a few times. The V gene is TRBV19, the J gene TRBJ1-1; D is ambiguous. V lost 0 bases and J 0 bases, leaving 14 bases between the germline ends. This CDR3 region has 17 residues. Germline assignment: CDR1 LNHDA and CDR2 SQIVND (reference sequence). CDR3 sequence reads: CASSIDRRRRMNTEAFF. CDR3 coding DNA: TGTGCCAGTAGTATAGATCGCAGGCGAAGGATGAACACTGAAGCTTTCTTT. Full variable domain (rest looked up from reference TRBV19 and TRBJ1-1): DGGITQSPKYLFRKEGQNVTLSCEQNLNHDAMYWYRQDPGQGLRLIYYSQIVNDFQKGDIAEGYSVSREKKESFPLTVTSAQKNPTAFYLCASSIDRRRRMNTEAFFGQGTRLTVV.

At least ten counts were recorded for this clonotype. The chain links TRBV2 to TRBJ2-5, with TRBD1 matching 10 bases. This CDR3 has 15 residues. J gave up 5 bases and V 6 bases, and 9 bases lay outside the gene matches. Germline V gene lookup returns CDR1 SNHLY and CDR2 FYNNEI. The CDR3: CASRTTGGGLETQYF. DNA of the CDR3: TGTGCCAGCAGGACGACAGGGGGCGGTTTGGAGACCCAGTACTTC.

This clonotype has ten or more counts. In DNA form, the CDR3 reads TGTGCCAGCAGTTCAACCTCGGGGGGCGAAACGAACACCGGGGAGCTGTTTTTT. Residues: CASSSTSGGETNTGELFF. This chain connects TRBV6-1 to TRBJ2-2, with D possibly TRBD2 on 7 matching bases. The germline gives CDR1 MNHNS, CDR2 SASEGT. Trimming stripped 5 bases from V and 0 bases from J, with 19 bases between. The CDR3 loop spans 18 amino acids.

V is TRBV24-1 and J is TRBJ2-3; 7 nucleotides match TRBD1. The germline V gene has CDR1 KGHDR and CDR2 SFDVKD. Trimming cost V 2 bases and J 2 bases; bases outside gene matches: 6. This CDR3 has 16 amino acids. The CDR3 loop reads CATSDSGGKITDTQYF. In DNA form, the CDR3 reads TGTGCCACCAGTGATTCAGGGGGAAAAATCACAGATACGCAGTATTTT.

This clonotype was recorded many times. The chain carries TRBV7-9 and TRBJ2-1; the match to TRBD2 covers 9 bases. The V gene's germline CDR1 is SEHNR and CDR2 FQNEAQ (reference sequence). This CDR3 spans 16 amino acids. J gave up 6 bases and V 1 base, and 7 bases lay outside the gene matches. The CDR3 nucleotides are TGTGCCAGCAGCTTAGTCTGGCGGGAGGGCCCCAATGAGCAGTTCTTC. This sequence encodes CASSLVWREGPNEQFF.

This clonotype was counted ten times or more. J is TRBJ1-2 and V is TRBV28; TRBD1 matches 12 bases. V lost 8 bases to trimming and J lost 2 bases; unmatched junction nucleotides: 6. The CDR3 loop spans 15 amino acids. Germline V gene lookup returns CDR1 MDHEN and CDR2 SYDVKM. The CDR3, as DNA: TGTGCCAGCCAGCCAGGGACAGGGGGCAACTATGGCTACACCTTC. Its protein product is CASQPGTGGNYGYTF.

This clonotype was recorded at least ten times. V is TRBV15 and J is TRBJ2-5; no firm D call. The CDR3 totals 15 residues. V shed 1 base and J shed 0 bases, with 9 bases lying between them. From germline, CDR1 is LNHNV and CDR2 YYDKDF (reference sequence). The CDR3 reads CATSRGSEYQETQYF. CDR3 in DNA: TGTGCCACCAGCAGAGGTTCTGAGTACCAAGAGACCCAGTACTTC.

This clonotype was counted at least ten times. The genes are TRBV5-1 and TRBJ2-7; the D call may be TRBD1 or TRBD2 (6 bases each). V was pared by 2 bases and J by 4 bases, with 13 bases between. The V gene's germline CDR1 is SGHRS and CDR2 YFSETQ. The length of the CDR3 is 14 residues. The DNA of the CDR3 is TGCGCCAGCAGCTTACAGGGAGGCCTTTACGAGCAGTACTTC. It encodes CASSLQGGLYEQYF. Looking up the rest from reference TRBV5-1 and TRBJ2-7 gives the full variable domain: KAGVTQTPRYLIKTRGQQVTLSCSPISGHRSVSWYQQTPGQGLQFLFEYFSETQRNKGNFPGRFSGRQFSNSRSEMNVSTLELGDSALYLCASSLQGGLYEQYFGPGTRLTVT.

V gene TRBV6-2 or TRBV6-3 combines with J gene TRBJ1-6, with 8 bases aligning to TRBD1. CDR1 is MNHEY, CDR2 SVGEGT, per germline. The V gene end was trimmed by 6 bases and the J gene end by 9 bases; junction bases not matched to a gene: 13. The CDR3 contains 16 residues. CDR3 residues: CASRQPTGAPSSPLHF. The CDR3 region has the DNA TGTGCCAGCAGACAACCGACAGGGGCCCCCTCTTCACCCCTCCACTTT.

The chain links TRBV29-1 to TRBJ2-3; 9 bases are a match to TRBD2. The germline gives CDR1 SQVTM, CDR2 ANQGSEA. The CDR3 runs 18 residues. With 7 bases clipped from V and 3 bases from J, the junction kept 20 bases outside the gene matches. CDR3 sequence reads: CSAIFTDGSGRWTDTQYF. Written as DNA, the CDR3 is TGCAGCGCCATCTTCACCGACGGGAGCGGGAGGTGGACAGATACGCAGTATTTT.

The rearrangement joins TRBV3-1 to TRBJ2-3; 12 nucleotides line up with TRBD2. Per the germline V gene, CDR1 is LGHDT and CDR2 is YNNKEL (reference sequence). The CDR3 has 17 amino acids. Germline trimming cut 7 bases from V and 1 base from J; bases unmatched to any gene: 9. The CDR3 bases are TGTGCCAGCACTAGCGGGAGGGCCCTGCAAGGCACAGATACGCAGTATTTT. Protein: CASTSGRALQGTDTQYF.

The CDR3 loop is CASSSPGDRDYGYTF. The CDR3, as DNA: TGTGCCAGCAGTTCCCCCGGGGACAGGGACTATGGCTACACCTTC. This chain joins TRBV6-5 and TRBJ1-2; 9 bases map to TRBD1. CDR3 length: 15 residues. The germline V gene has CDR1 MNHEY and CDR2 SVGAGI. V was clipped by 4 bases and J by 3 bases; unmatched bases: 6.

V is TRBV12-3 or TRBV12-4 and J is TRBJ2-1; the D gene is possibly TRBD2 (6 bases). This CDR3 spans 16 amino acids. V was trimmed by 5 bases and J by 6 bases, leaving 20 bases between them. CDR3 DNA: TGTGCCAGCAGTGAAAGTTTTGGACTACTAAGCAATGAGCAGTTCTTC. Its translation is CASSESFGLLSNEQFF.

A few counts support this clonotype. The rearrangement uses TRBV6-5 and TRBJ2-1; 8 nucleotides agree with TRBD2. The CDR3 contains 19 residues. The germline gives CDR1 MNHEY, CDR2 SVGAGI. The junction had 12 bases not matched to a gene; V was cut back by 2 bases and J by 0 bases. The CDR3 reads CASSYGGSGKNSSYNEQFF. The CDR3 DNA sequence: TGTGCCAGCAGTTACGGAGGTAGCGGGAAGAATAGCTCCTACAATGAGCAGTTCTTC.

Only a few counts were recorded for this clonotype. The chain carries TRBV5-5 and TRBJ2-1; TRBD1 is a possible D gene (5 bases). The V and J ends lost 0 bases and 8 bases respectively, with 15 bases between them. CDR1 and CDR2 from the germline V gene are SGHKS and YYEKEE (reference sequence). The CDR3 is made up of 15 amino acids. CDR3: CASSLVGEGWDEQFF. The CDR3 DNA sequence: TGTGCCAGCAGCTTGGTAGGGGAAGGGTGGGATGAGCAGTTCTTC.

This clonotype was seen at least ten times. The chain is built from TRBV7-2 and TRBJ2-3; D tentatively reads TRBD1 or TRBD2 (5 bases each). Germline lookup yields CDR1 SGHTA and CDR2 FQGNSA. V lost 2 bases, J lost 2 bases, and 11 bases lay in between. The CDR3 is 15 amino acids. Written as DNA, the CDR3 is TGTGCCAGCAGCTTAATGGCAGGGACCACAGATACGCAGTATTTT. It is translated as CASSLMAGTTDTQYF.

The chain employs TRBV12-3 or TRBV12-4 and TRBJ2-3; a possible D gene is TRBD2 (7 bases). Trimming took 4 bases from V and 1 from J, leaving 12 bases between them. The CDR3 covers 15 residues. The CDR3 here is CASSWGGEGTDTQYF. The CDR3 DNA follows: TGTGCCAGCAGTTGGGGGGGCGAGGGCACAGATACGCAGTATTTT.

Comment on this clonotype: A much larger clone differs by one base, so this may be a read error. V usage is TRBV7-6 and J usage is TRBJ1-1, with 9 bases identical to TRBD1. The CDR3 consists of 17 residues. Germline-derived CDR1 and CDR2 are SGHVS and FNYEAQ. CDR3 nucleotide sequence: TGTGCCAGCAGCCCCGGGACAGGGTCGTCTAGGAACACTGAAACTTTCTTT. Protein sequence: CASSPGTGSSRNTETFF.